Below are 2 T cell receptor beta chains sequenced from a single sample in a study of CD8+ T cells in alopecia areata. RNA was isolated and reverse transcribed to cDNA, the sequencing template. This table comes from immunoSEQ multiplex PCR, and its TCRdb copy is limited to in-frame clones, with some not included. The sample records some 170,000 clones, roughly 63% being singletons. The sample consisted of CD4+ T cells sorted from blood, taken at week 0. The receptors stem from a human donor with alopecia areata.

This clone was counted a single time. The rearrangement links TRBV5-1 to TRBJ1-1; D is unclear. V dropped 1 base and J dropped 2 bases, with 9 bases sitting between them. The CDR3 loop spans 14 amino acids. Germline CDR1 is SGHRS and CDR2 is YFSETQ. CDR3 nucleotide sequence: TGCGCCAGCAGCTTGACACCCTCTAACACTGAAGCTTTCTTT. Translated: CASSLTPSNTEAFF. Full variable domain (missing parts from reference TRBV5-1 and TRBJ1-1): KAGVTQTPRYLIKTRGQQVTLSCSPISGHRSVSWYQQTPGQGLQFLFEYFSETQRNKGNFPGRFSGRQFSNSRSEMNVSTLELGDSALYLCASSLTPSNTEAFFGQGTRLTVV.

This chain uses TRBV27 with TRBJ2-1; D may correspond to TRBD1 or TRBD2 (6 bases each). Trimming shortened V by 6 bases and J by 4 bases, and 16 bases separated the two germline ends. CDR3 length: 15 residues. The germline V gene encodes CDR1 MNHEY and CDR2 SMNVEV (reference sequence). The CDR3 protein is CASSLTGGKYNEQFF. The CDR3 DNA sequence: TGTGCCAGCAGCTTGACAGGAGGGAAGTACAATGAGCAGTTCTTC.